Below, 18 T cell receptor beta chains from the same sample are listed, as sequenced in a study of OX40 agonist ivuxolimab in advanced cancers. The library was prepared using the immunoSEQ multiplex PCR assay. Drawn from immuneACCESS, this table holds only the in-frame rearrangements with V and J called that TCRdb kept. Clones are partly lost; checked studies trace under half to an unresolved V gene and leave the rest unexplained. This sample comprises about 39,000 clones, 80% to 95% of them detected only once. The top ten clones comprise about 20% of the sample. Material: CD4+ or CD8+ T cells sorted from blood, obtained in a trial of the OX40 agonist ivuxolimab. The source of these receptors is an adult with an advanced solid tumor such as melanoma, head and neck, liver or kidney cancer.

This clone showed up just a few times. The V and J genes are TRBV28 and TRBJ1-2; 7 bases fit TRBD1. Germline values: CDR1 MDHEN, CDR2 SYDVKM. There are 14 residues in the CDR3. The ends lost 6 bases at V and 8 bases at J; junction bases unmatched: 12. CDR3 loop: CASRLPGQAFGYTF. CDR3 nucleotides: TGTGCCAGCAGACTTCCCGGACAGGCTTTCGGCTACACCTTC.

The gene calls are TRBV13 and TRBJ2-7; 7 nucleotides line up with TRBD1. CDR3 length: 16 amino acids. Trimming took 0 bases from V and 0 from J; bases not matched to a gene: 5. Germline V gives CDR1 PRHDT, CDR2 FYEKMQ (reference sequence). This chain's CDR3 is CASSLGTGDNSYEQYF. The CDR3 nucleotides read TGTGCCAGCAGCTTAGGAACAGGGGACAACTCCTACGAGCAGTACTTC.

About this clone: Other DNA sequences from this sample encode an identical CDR3 as well. The V call is TRBV25-1, the J call TRBJ2-5; 9 bases are shared with TRBD2. Germline CDR1 is MGHDK and CDR2 is SYGVNS. CDR3 length: 14 amino acids. V dropped 4 bases and J dropped 5; count of bases not matched to a gene: 5. CDR3: CASSVRGGEETQYF. As DNA, the CDR3 is TGTGCCAGCAGTGTCCGCGGGGGGGAGGAGACCCAGTACTTC.

This chain connects TRBV5-8 to TRBJ2-3; no firm D call. Deletions cut 2 bases from V and 6 bases from J, with 13 bases between. Germline CDR1 SGHTS, CDR2 YDEGEE. The CDR3 length is 14 residues. The CDR3 region is CASSFGWSADTQYF. CDR3 DNA: TGTGCCAGCAGCTTTGGTTGGTCCGCCGATACGCAGTATTTT.

This chain links TRBV27 with TRBJ2-7; 7 bases are shared with TRBD1. V lost 4 bases to trimming and J lost 3 bases; unmatched junction nucleotides: 3. Per germline, CDR1 MNHEY and CDR2 SMNVEV (reference sequence). This CDR3 has 13 residues. The CDR3 loop reads CASSSTGNYEQYF. In DNA, the CDR3 is TGTGCCAGCAGTTCGACAGGGAACTACGAGCAGTACTTC.

The chain carries TRBV14 and TRBJ2-1; 10 bases map to TRBD2. V was clipped by 5 bases and J by 1 base; unmatched bases: 5. In germline, CDR1 is SGHDN, CDR2 FVKESK. The CDR3 runs to 16 residues. The CDR3 reads CASSVRLAGSYNEQFF. The CDR3 nucleotides are TGTGCCAGCAGCGTACGACTAGCGGGTTCCTACAATGAGCAGTTCTTC.

This clone was seen only once. The same CDR3 can be traced to other DNA sequences in this sample. The chain employs TRBV9 and TRBJ2-7; D not certain. Germline CDR1 reads SGDLS; CDR2 reads YYNGEE. V was clipped by 0 bases and J by 0 bases, with 10 bases between them. This CDR3 has 15 residues. CDR3 coding DNA: TGTGCCAGCAGCGTAGGATCGGGCTCCTCCTACGAGCAGTACTTC. Translation: CASSVGSGSSYEQYF.

V and J are TRBV11-2 and TRBJ1-1; no clear D. This CDR3 contains 11 residues. Germline V gene sequence: CDR1 SGHAT, CDR2 FQNNGV. Trimming took off 1 base at V and 5 bases at J, with 2 bases between the two ends. The chain's CDR3 is CASSLGTEAFF. CDR3 nucleotide sequence: TGTGCCAGCAGCTTAGGTACTGAAGCTTTCTTT.

This clone was seen a few times. The gene calls are TRBV30 and TRBJ2-2; tentatively, D is TRBD2 (5 bases). This CDR3 has 14 amino acids. Trimming stripped 2 bases from V and 0 bases from J, with 7 bases between. Germline assignment: CDR1 GTSNPN and CDR2 SVGIG (reference sequence). This CDR3 is CAWSLAANTGELFF. The CDR3 DNA follows: TGTGCCTGGAGTCTAGCAGCGAACACCGGGGAGCTGTTTTTT.

The chain links TRBV10-1 to TRBJ2-3; TRBD1 agrees at 8 bases. Germline loops: CDR1 WNHNN, CDR2 SYGVQD (reference sequence). This CDR3 contains 14 residues. V shed 4 bases, J shed 1 base, and the junction held 1 base outside the gene matches. CDR3 protein: CASSARGRTDTQYF. Written as DNA, the CDR3 is TGCGCCAGCAGTGCCAGGGGGCGCACAGATACGCAGTATTTT.

J is TRBJ2-7 and V is TRBV5-1; D possibly corresponds to TRBD1 (6 bases). The CDR3 covers 18 residues. Germline V gene sequence: CDR1 SGHRS, CDR2 YFSETQ. Trimming removed 3 bases at V and 1 base at J, with 23 bases between. CDR3 DNA sequence: TGCGCCAGCAGCTCGGCTAATGGCTGGGACATGGGATCCTACGAGCAGTACTTC. Protein product: CASSSANGWDMGSYEQYF.

CDR3 nucleotides: TGTGCCAGCAGCGAAGGACTAGCGGCCTACGAGCAGTACTTC. This encodes CASSEGLAAYEQYF. The chain uses TRBV11-1 and TRBJ2-7, with 10 bases that match TRBD2. Germline V gene sequence: CDR1 SGHAT, CDR2 FQDESV (reference sequence). Trimming cost V 5 bases and J 2 bases; bases outside gene matches: 3. This CDR3 spans 14 amino acids.

V is TRBV30 and J is TRBJ2-4; D may be TRBD1 (5 bases). V was pared by 5 bases and J by 0 bases, with 11 bases between. The CDR3 is made up of 14 amino acids. Germline assignment: CDR1 GTSNPN and CDR2 SVGIG (reference sequence). CDR3 in amino acids: CAWADSLAKNIQYF. CDR3 sequence (DNA): TGTGCCTGGGCTGACAGTCTAGCCAAAAACATTCAGTACTTC.

This sequence joins TRBV6-5 and TRBJ1-1; maybe TRBD1 (6 bases). V lost 6 bases to trimming and J lost 6 bases, with 8 bases between them. The CDR3 loop spans 11 amino acids. Germline CDR1 and CDR2: MNHEY and SVGAGI. The CDR3 is CASRQGPEAFF. The CDR3 DNA reads as TGTGCCAGCAGACAGGGTCCTGAAGCTTTCTTT.

The chain has TRBV11-2 and TRBJ2-7; 9 bases are shared with TRBD1. The V and J ends lost 5 bases and 3 bases, in that order; junction bases with no gene match: 14. Per the germline V gene, CDR1 is SGHAT and CDR2 is FQNNGV. The CDR3 is 17 residues long. CDR3 residues: CASSGLGTGPLGYEQYF. As DNA, the CDR3 is TGTGCCAGCAGCGGATTGGGGACAGGGCCTCTGGGCTACGAGCAGTACTTC.

The chain links TRBV14 to TRBJ2-7; a weak D match, TRBD2 (6 bases). There are 14 residues in the CDR3. V was pared by 1 base and J by 3 bases, with 10 bases between. Germline CDR1 and CDR2: SGHDN and FVKESK. CDR3 sequence reads: CASSQVGGSYEQYF. CDR3 sequence (DNA): TGTGCCAGCAGCCAAGTCGGAGGGAGCTACGAGCAGTACTTC.

V is TRBV6-1 and J is TRBJ2-7; D call uncertain. This CDR3 region has 13 residues. From germline, CDR1 is MNHNS and CDR2 SASEGT. V lost 8 bases and J 2 bases, leaving 13 bases between the germline ends. The CDR3, as DNA: TGTGCCAGCTCCGCCGGGTTACCCTACGAGCAGTACTTC. This codes for CASSAGLPYEQYF.

The V and J genes are TRBV29-1 and TRBJ1-1, with a possible D match to TRBD1 (6 bases). The CDR3 consists of 12 residues. The ends were cut back, 8 bases at V and 4 bases at J, with 14 bases in the middle. Germline V gene sequence: CDR1 SQVTM, CDR2 ANQGSEA. CDR3 DNA sequence: TGCAGCCAAACAAGGGGGAGCACTGAAGCTTTCTTT. Translated, it gives CSQTRGSTEAFF.